This T cell receptor (beta chain) was observed in a study of T cells in Graves' hyperthyroidism and ophthalmopathy. The sample holds many counts of this clonotype. Per germline, CDR1 MNHEY and CDR2 SMNVEV (reference sequence). Deletions cut 7 bases from V and 3 bases from J, with 19 bases between. The length of the CDR3 is 15 residues. Amplified regions were TCR beta CDR3 sequences from RNA transcripts. The TCR CDR3 was amplified in a first-round RT-PCR using the HTBI primer set. TCRdb ran MiXCR on the multiplex PCR reads and lists one entry per CDR3 protein. This table holds roughly 510,000 distinct CDR3 sequences, around 20% found once.

The genes are TRBV27 and TRBJ2-7, with D possibly TRBD2 on 6 matching bases. Sequenced: blood. The clonotype was recovered from a man between 18 and 29 years old with Graves' hyperthyroidism. In DNA, the CDR3 is TGTGCCAGCACTCCTTCTCCGGGACTTTTCTACGAGCAGTACTTC. The encoded protein is CASTPSPGLFYEQYF.